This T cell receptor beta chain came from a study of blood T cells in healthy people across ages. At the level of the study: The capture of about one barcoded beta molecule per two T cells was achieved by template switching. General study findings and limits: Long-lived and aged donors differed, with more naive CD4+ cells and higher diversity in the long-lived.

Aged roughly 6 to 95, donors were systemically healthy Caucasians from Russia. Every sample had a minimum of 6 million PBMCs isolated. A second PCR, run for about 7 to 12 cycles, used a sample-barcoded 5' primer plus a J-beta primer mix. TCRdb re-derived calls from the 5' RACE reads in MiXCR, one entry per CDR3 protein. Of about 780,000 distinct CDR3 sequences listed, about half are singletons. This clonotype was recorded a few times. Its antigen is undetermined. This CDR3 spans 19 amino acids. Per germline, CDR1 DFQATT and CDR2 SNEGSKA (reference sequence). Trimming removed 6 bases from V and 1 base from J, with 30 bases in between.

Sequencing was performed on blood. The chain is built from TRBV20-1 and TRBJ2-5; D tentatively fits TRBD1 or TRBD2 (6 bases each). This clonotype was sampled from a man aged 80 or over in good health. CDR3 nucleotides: TGCAGTGCGGACGGAGCACAGGGAGAGACTAGGTCCCCCCAAGAGACCCAGTACTTC. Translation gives CSADGAQGETRSPQETQYF.